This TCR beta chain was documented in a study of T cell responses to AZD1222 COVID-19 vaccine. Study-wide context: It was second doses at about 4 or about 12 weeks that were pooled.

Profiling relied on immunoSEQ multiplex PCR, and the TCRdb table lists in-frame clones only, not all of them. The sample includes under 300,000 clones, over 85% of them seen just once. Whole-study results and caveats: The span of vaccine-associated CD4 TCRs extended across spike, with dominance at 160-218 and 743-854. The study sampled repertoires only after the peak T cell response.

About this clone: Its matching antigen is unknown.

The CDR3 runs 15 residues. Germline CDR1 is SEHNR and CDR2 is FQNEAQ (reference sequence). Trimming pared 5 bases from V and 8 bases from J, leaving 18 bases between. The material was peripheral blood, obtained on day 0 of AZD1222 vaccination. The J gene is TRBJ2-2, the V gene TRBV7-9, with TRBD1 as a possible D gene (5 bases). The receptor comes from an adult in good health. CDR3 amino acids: CASSHRAPAGGELFF. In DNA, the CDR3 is TGTGCCAGCAGCCACCGGGCCCCGGCAGGGGGGGAGCTGTTTTTT. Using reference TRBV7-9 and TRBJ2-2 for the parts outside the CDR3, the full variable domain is DTGVSQNPRHKITKRGQNVTFRCDPISEHNRLYWYRQTLGQGPEFLTYFQNEAQLEKSRLLSDRFSAERPKGSFSTLEIQRTEQGDSAMYLCASSHRAPAGGELFFGEGSRLTVL.